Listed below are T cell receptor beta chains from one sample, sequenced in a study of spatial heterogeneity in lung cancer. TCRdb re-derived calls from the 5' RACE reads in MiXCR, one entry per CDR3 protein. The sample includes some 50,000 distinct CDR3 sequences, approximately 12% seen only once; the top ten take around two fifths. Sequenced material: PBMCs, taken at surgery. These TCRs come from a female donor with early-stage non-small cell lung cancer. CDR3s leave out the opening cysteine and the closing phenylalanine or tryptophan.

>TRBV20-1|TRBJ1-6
SARDWTGTYNSPLH
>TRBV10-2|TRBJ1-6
ASRRGDNSPLH
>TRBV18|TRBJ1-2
ASSPFTNYGYT
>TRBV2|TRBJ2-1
ASSEAGDEQF
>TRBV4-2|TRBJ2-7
ASRSTSGLSYEQY
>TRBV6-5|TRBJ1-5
ASSRQGGGNQPQH
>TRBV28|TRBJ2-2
ASSLPYWAGELF
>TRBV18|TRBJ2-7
ASSPPTSGGRDYEQY
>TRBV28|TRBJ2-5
ASSRAHENQETQY
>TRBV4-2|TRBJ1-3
ASSQEGQAFSGNTIY
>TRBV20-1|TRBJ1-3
SAAKSGFGSAGNTIY
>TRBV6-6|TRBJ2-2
ASRTLGTGELF
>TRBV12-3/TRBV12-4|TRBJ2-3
ASTPGGDTQY
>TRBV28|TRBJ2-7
ASSPQGYEQY
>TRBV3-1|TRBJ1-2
ASADRGRYGYT
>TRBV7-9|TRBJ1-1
ASSFLRGNTEAF
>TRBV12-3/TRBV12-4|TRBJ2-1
ASSWIYNEQF
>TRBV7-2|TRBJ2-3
ASSPELAPGTDTQY
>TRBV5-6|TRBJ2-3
ASSLAGDRTDTQY
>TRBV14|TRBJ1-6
ASSQQGRVSPLH
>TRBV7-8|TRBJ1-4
ASSPRRGVTNEKLF
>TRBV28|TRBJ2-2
AIPRLDGTGELF
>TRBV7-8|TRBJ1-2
ASSSRDREPNYGYT
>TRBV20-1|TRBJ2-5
SARDLYQETQY
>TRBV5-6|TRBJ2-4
ASSLVGGGTQY
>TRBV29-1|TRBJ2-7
SVEDNRAYEQY
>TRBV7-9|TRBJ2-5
ASSSGQEETQY
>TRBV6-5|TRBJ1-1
ASTHISLGAMNTEAF
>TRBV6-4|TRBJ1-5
ASSDGGLGNQPQH
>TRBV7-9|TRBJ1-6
ASSSSLPGSPLH
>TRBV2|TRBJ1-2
ASSSEGPRYGYT
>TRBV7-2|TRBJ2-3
ASSQEDEWEWTVAKENTDTQY
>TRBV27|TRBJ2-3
ASSQRDGRGYTQY
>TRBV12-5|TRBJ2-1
ASGLPPAYNEQF
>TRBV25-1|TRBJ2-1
ASSEAGLDEF
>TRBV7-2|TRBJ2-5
ASGSGGAATQY
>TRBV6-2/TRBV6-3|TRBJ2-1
ASRLAGDNEQF
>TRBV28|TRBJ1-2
ASSSVSHYGYT
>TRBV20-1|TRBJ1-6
SARVQGAVDNSPLH
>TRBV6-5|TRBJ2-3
ASRPAGTSGDTQY
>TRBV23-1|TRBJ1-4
AFLGEDEKLF
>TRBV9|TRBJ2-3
ASTPRGADTQY
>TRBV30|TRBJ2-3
AWSVKDTQY
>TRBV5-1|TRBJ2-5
ASSLRGGLETQY
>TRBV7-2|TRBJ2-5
ASSFSPGIETQY
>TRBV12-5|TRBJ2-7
ASGIYGTGRPYEQY
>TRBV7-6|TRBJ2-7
ASSLAQGTYEQY
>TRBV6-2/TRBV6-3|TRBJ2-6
ASVAGGSGANVLT
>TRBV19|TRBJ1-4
ASSIGGVGLF
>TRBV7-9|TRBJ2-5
ASSLAQETQY